A selection of T cell receptor beta chains follows, all from one sample in a study of blood T cell repertoires in COVID-19. Measured with immunoSEQ multiplex PCR; TCRdb has only the in-frame clones, and not every one. The sample yields about 500,000 clones, about nine tenths seen once. The material sequenced was PBMCs or T cells enriched from blood (not recorded which). These TCRs come from a woman between 18 and 29 years old who had recovered from COVID-19. The CDR3 runs from the conserved cysteine through the conserved F or W. D genes are given only for firm matches. Clone size, where shown, is once, few, many, or a class for clones that have expanded.

v_gene: TRBV21-1; d_gene: NA; j_gene: TRBJ2-3; abundance: NA; CDR3nt: TGTGCCAGCAGCAACCGGGCTAGCGGGGGGGGTACAGATACGCAGTATTTT; CDR3aa: CASSNRASGGGTDTQYF
v_gene: TRBV15; d_gene: TRBD1; j_gene: TRBJ2-2; abundance: NA; CDR3nt: TGTGCCACCAGCAGAGATGCGTGGACAGGGGGCCGGGGCACCGGGGAGCTGTTTTTT; CDR3aa: CATSRDAWTGGRGTGELFF
v_gene: TRBV15; d_gene: NA; j_gene: TRBJ1-5; abundance: NA; CDR3nt: TGTGCCACCAGCAGGTCCCGGGGGGTAACAACCCGTCAGCCCCAGCATTTT; CDR3aa: CATSRSRGVTTRQPQHF
v_gene: TRBV3-1/TRBV3-2; d_gene: NA; j_gene: TRBJ1-5; abundance: few; CDR3nt: TGTGCCAGCAGCCTTAAGGGAGGGGTCGGCAATCAGCCCCAGCATTTT; CDR3aa: CASSLKGGVGNQPQHF
v_gene: TRBV5-1; d_gene: TRBD1; j_gene: TRBJ1-1; abundance: NA; CDR3nt: TGCGCCAGCAGCTCGAAACAGGGGGCGAGCACTGAAGCTTTCTTT; CDR3aa: CASSSKQGASTEAFF
v_gene: TRBV10-3; d_gene: TRBD1; j_gene: TRBJ1-1; abundance: NA; CDR3nt: TGTGCCACCTCCGGACAGGAGAACACTGAAGCTTTCTTT; CDR3aa: CATSGQENTEAFF
v_gene: TRBV19; d_gene: TRBD1; j_gene: TRBJ1-5; abundance: NA; CDR3nt: TGTGCCAGTAGTATCAGGCAGGGGGTCCTCCTGGGTGGCAATCAGCCCCAGCATTTT; CDR3aa: CASSIRQGVLLGGNQPQHF
v_gene: TRBV3-1/TRBV3-2; d_gene: NA; j_gene: TRBJ1-1; abundance: NA; CDR3nt: TGTGCCAGCAGCCAGGTGGGACTTCCGAACACTGAAGCTTTCTTT; CDR3aa: CASSQVGLPNTEAFF
v_gene: TRBV5-1; d_gene: TRBD2; j_gene: TRBJ2-7; abundance: NA; CDR3nt: TGCGCCAGCAGCTTATATAGTTGGGGACTAGCGGGGTACGAGCAGTACTTC; CDR3aa: CASSLYSWGLAGYEQYF
v_gene: TRBV6-5; d_gene: NA; j_gene: TRBJ1-2; abundance: NA; CDR3nt: TGTGCCAGCAGCCCCGGGGGTAATATTGTCGTTGGCTACACCTTC; CDR3aa: CASSPGGNIVVGYTF
v_gene: TRBV5-1; d_gene: TRBD2; j_gene: TRBJ2-1; abundance: NA; CDR3nt: TGCGCCAGCAGCCCGACGACTAGCGGCTCCTACAATGAGCAGTTCTTC; CDR3aa: CASSPTTSGSYNEQFF
v_gene: TRBV5-4; d_gene: NA; j_gene: TRBJ1-1; abundance: NA; CDR3nt: TGTGCCAGCAGCTTGGGAAGGGAGAGTGAAGCTTTCTTT; CDR3aa: CASSLGRESEAFF
v_gene: TRBV7-9; d_gene: NA; j_gene: TRBJ1-2; abundance: NA; CDR3nt: TGTGCCAGCAGCCCGCTCGCGGTGTTTGGCTACACCTTC; CDR3aa: CASSPLAVFGYTF
v_gene: TRBV2; d_gene: TRBD1; j_gene: TRBJ2-7; abundance: NA; CDR3nt: TGTGCCAGCAGTGAAATACAGAGGACAGGGGATCCCGAGCAGTACTTC; CDR3aa: CASSEIQRTGDPEQYF
v_gene: TRBV10-3; d_gene: NA; j_gene: TRBJ1-1; abundance: NA; CDR3nt: TGTGCCATCAGTGAGGGTCCAAACAGGGACGGCACTGAAGCTTTCTTT; CDR3aa: CAISEGPNRDGTEAFF
v_gene: TRBV24-1; d_gene: NA; j_gene: TRBJ1-5; abundance: NA; CDR3nt: TGTGCCACCAGTGACGGGAGGGCAGATTCTAGCAATCAGCCCCAGCATTTT; CDR3aa: CATSDGRADSSNQPQHF
v_gene: TRBV3-1/TRBV3-2; d_gene: NA; j_gene: TRBJ1-5; abundance: NA; CDR3nt: TGTGCCAGCAGCCAAGGCGGGTCAGATCAGCCCCAGCATTTT; CDR3aa: CASSQGGSDQPQHF
v_gene: TRBV30; d_gene: NA; j_gene: TRBJ2-4; abundance: NA; CDR3nt: TGTGCCTGGAGTCGGAGGGGTGAAAACATTCAGTACTTC; CDR3aa: CAWSRRGENIQYF
v_gene: TRBV6-1; d_gene: NA; j_gene: TRBJ1-3; abundance: NA; CDR3nt: TGTGCCAGCAGTGAAAGGGAGGCGGGGAACACCATATATTTT; CDR3aa: CASSEREAGNTIYF
v_gene: TRBV18; d_gene: TRBD1; j_gene: TRBJ2-7; abundance: NA; CDR3nt: TGTGCCAGCTCACCCCGGACAGGGTCCTACGAGCAGTACTTC; CDR3aa: CASSPRTGSYEQYF
v_gene: TRBV7-9; d_gene: TRBD1; j_gene: TRBJ1-4; abundance: NA; CDR3nt: TGTGCCAGCAGCCCGGGACAGGGGTATGGTGAAAAACTGTTTTTT; CDR3aa: CASSPGQGYGEKLFF
v_gene: TRBV5-6; d_gene: NA; j_gene: TRBJ1-1; abundance: NA; CDR3nt: TGTGCCAGCAGCTTGGCCATGGCAGACTATGAAGCTTTCTTT; CDR3aa: CASSLAMADYEAFF
v_gene: TRBV4-1; d_gene: TRBD1; j_gene: TRBJ1-1; abundance: NA; CDR3nt: TGCGCCAGCAGCCTAAACCTGGGACAGTCCAACACTGAAGCTTTCTTT; CDR3aa: CASSLNLGQSNTEAFF
v_gene: TRBV7-3; d_gene: TRBD2; j_gene: TRBJ2-7; abundance: NA; CDR3nt: TGTGCCAGCAGCTCGGGGGGAGGCCCTTTCTACGAGCAGTACTTC; CDR3aa: CASSSGGGPFYEQYF
v_gene: TRBV18; d_gene: NA; j_gene: TRBJ2-1; abundance: once; CDR3nt: TGTGCCAGCTCGCCGCAGGACGGGGGCAATGAGCAGTTCTTC; CDR3aa: CASSPQDGGNEQFF
v_gene: TRBV10-3; d_gene: NA; j_gene: TRBJ1-2; abundance: NA; CDR3nt: TGTGCCATCAGTGGCCAGGAAGCTACGCCTAACTATGGCTACACCTTC; CDR3aa: CAISGQEATPNYGYTF
v_gene: TRBV18; d_gene: NA; j_gene: TRBJ2-3; abundance: NA; CDR3nt: TGTGCCAGCTCCTTGAACAGGGCAACAGATACGCAGTATTTT; CDR3aa: CASSLNRATDTQYF
v_gene: TRBV5-1; d_gene: NA; j_gene: TRBJ1-2; abundance: once; CDR3nt: TGCGCCAGCAGCGACCAGGGATTGGCCAACTATGGCTACACCTTC; CDR3aa: CASSDQGLANYGYTF
v_gene: TRBV11-3; d_gene: NA; j_gene: TRBJ2-1; abundance: NA; CDR3nt: TGTGCCAGCAGCACCGACAGAGATGAGCAGTTCTTC; CDR3aa: CASSTDRDEQFF
v_gene: TRBV12-3/TRBV12-4; d_gene: TRBD1; j_gene: TRBJ1-1; abundance: NA; CDR3nt: TGTGCCAGCAGTTTGGGGACAGACACTGAAGCTTTCTTT; CDR3aa: CASSLGTDTEAFF
v_gene: TRBV5-1; d_gene: NA; j_gene: TRBJ1-1; abundance: NA; CDR3nt: TGCGCCAGCAGTTCTCCACAGGGATCGACTTTGAACACTGAAGCTTTCTTT; CDR3aa: CASSSPQGSTLNTEAFF
v_gene: TRBV2; d_gene: NA; j_gene: TRBJ1-1; abundance: NA; CDR3nt: TGTGCCAGCAGTTATGAGGTGAACACTGAAGCTTTCTTT; CDR3aa: CASSYEVNTEAFF
v_gene: TRBV7-9; d_gene: TRBD1; j_gene: TRBJ2-2; abundance: NA; CDR3nt: TGTGCCAGCAGCTTAACAGGGGAGCACGGGGAGCTGTTTTTT; CDR3aa: CASSLTGEHGELFF
v_gene: TRBV18; d_gene: NA; j_gene: TRBJ1-4; abundance: NA; CDR3nt: TGTGCCAGCACCGGACAGCAAAATGAAAAACTGTTTTTT; CDR3aa: CASTGQQNEKLFF
v_gene: TRBV7-9; d_gene: NA; j_gene: TRBJ2-2; abundance: NA; CDR3nt: TGTGCCAGCAGCTTAGCCGAACTACCCAACACCGGGGAGCTGTTTTTT; CDR3aa: CASSLAELPNTGELFF
v_gene: TRBV4-1; d_gene: NA; j_gene: TRBJ2-5; abundance: NA; CDR3nt: TGCGCCAGCAGCCAAGTAGGAGGGGGGGGTTCAGAGACCCAGTACTTC; CDR3aa: CASSQVGGGGSETQYF
v_gene: TRBV11-2; d_gene: NA; j_gene: TRBJ2-7; abundance: NA; CDR3nt: TGTGCCAGCAGCTTAGGGTTTCGAGGCAGGGGCTACGAGCAGTACTTC; CDR3aa: CASSLGFRGRGYEQYF
v_gene: TRBV3-1/TRBV3-2; d_gene: NA; j_gene: TRBJ1-3; abundance: once; CDR3nt: TGTGCCAGCAGCCACGTCTCCAGGGACTCTGGAAACACCATATATTTT; CDR3aa: CASSHVSRDSGNTIYF
v_gene: TRBV7-8; d_gene: TRBD1; j_gene: TRBJ1-2; abundance: NA; CDR3nt: TGTGCCAGCAGCTGGACAGGGGGCTCTGGCTACACCTTC; CDR3aa: CASSWTGGSGYTF
v_gene: TRBV6-1; d_gene: TRBD2; j_gene: TRBJ2-5; abundance: NA; CDR3nt: TGTGCCAGCAGTGCAGCGGGGGGTTGGGAGACCCAGTACTTC; CDR3aa: CASSAAGGWETQYF
v_gene: TRBV4-1; d_gene: NA; j_gene: TRBJ1-1; abundance: NA; CDR3nt: TGCGCCAGCAGCCCTGGGCAGTCTAACACTGAAGCTTTCTTT; CDR3aa: CASSPGQSNTEAFF
v_gene: TRBV7-9; d_gene: TRBD1; j_gene: TRBJ1-1; abundance: NA; CDR3nt: TGTGCCAGCAGTCTGACAGGGGGAATGAACACTGAAGCTTTCTTT; CDR3aa: CASSLTGGMNTEAFF
v_gene: TRBV4-1; d_gene: NA; j_gene: TRBJ1-2; abundance: NA; CDR3nt: TGCGCCAGCAGCCTAACTCTGAATGGCTATGGCTACACCTTC; CDR3aa: CASSLTLNGYGYTF
v_gene: TRBV30; d_gene: NA; j_gene: TRBJ1-3; abundance: NA; CDR3nt: TGTGCCTGGGATGGGGGGGGAGGACAACGTGGAAACACCATATATTTT; CDR3aa: CAWDGGGGQRGNTIYF
v_gene: TRBV7-9; d_gene: NA; j_gene: TRBJ1-1; abundance: NA; CDR3nt: TGTGCCAGCAGCTTAGACCAGGACATGGGTGATATGAACACTGAAGCTTTCTTT; CDR3aa: CASSLDQDMGDMNTEAFF
v_gene: TRBV3-1/TRBV3-2; d_gene: TRBD1; j_gene: TRBJ1-6; abundance: NA; CDR3nt: TGTGCCAGCAGCCAAGATCTGAACAGGGGCTTTCGCCTCCACTTT; CDR3aa: CASSQDLNRGFRLHF
v_gene: TRBV5-1; d_gene: NA; j_gene: TRBJ2-2; abundance: NA; CDR3nt: TGCGCCAGCAGCTCGAGCGGGCTTAACACCGGGGAGCTGTTTTTT; CDR3aa: CASSSSGLNTGELFF
v_gene: TRBV19; d_gene: TRBD1; j_gene: TRBJ1-2; abundance: once; CDR3nt: TGTGCCACCGACAGGGGGGGGAACTATGGCTACACCTTC; CDR3aa: CATDRGGNYGYTF
v_gene: TRBV6-5; d_gene: TRBD1; j_gene: TRBJ2-7; abundance: NA; CDR3nt: TGTGCCAGCAAATCGACAGGGCCCTACGAGCAGTACTTC; CDR3aa: CASKSTGPYEQYF